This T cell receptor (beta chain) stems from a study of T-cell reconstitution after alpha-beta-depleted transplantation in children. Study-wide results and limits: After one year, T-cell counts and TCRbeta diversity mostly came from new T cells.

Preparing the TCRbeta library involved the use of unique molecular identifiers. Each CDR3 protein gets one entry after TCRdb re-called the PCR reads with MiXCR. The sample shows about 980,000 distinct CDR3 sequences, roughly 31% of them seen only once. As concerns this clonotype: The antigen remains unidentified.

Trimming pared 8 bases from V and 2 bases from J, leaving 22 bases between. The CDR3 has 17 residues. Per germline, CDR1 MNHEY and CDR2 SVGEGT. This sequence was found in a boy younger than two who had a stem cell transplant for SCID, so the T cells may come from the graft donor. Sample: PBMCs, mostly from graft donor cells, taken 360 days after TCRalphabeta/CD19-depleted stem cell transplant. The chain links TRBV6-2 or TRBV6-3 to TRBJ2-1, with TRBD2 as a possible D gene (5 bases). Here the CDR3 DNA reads TGTGCCAGCCTTTCACCGACAAGGCTAGCCGCCTACAATGAGCAGTTCTTC. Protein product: CASLSPTRLAAYNEQFF.